This T cell receptor beta chain was sequenced in a study of cytomegalovirus exposure and HLA in healthy donors. Regarding the study as a whole: An analysis was carried out later, and it reportedly showed fewer N-insertions in an Asian-associated ancestry cluster than the approximately 680-donor mean. Per a prior analysis, the majority of TCR beta V segments were productive roughly 87% or roughly 30% of the time.

Concerning this clone itself: Its specificity is not known.

Primers included in the PCR were 60 Vbeta and 13 Jbeta primers. Method: immunoSEQ multiplex PCR; TCRdb's copy keeps in-frame clones and lacks some. There are roughly 160,000 clones in the sample; roughly 80% occur only once, and 8.5% lies in the top ten. The CDR3 spans 15 residues. Trimming removed 1 base from V and 6 bases from J, with 12 bases in between. CDR1 is SEHNR, CDR2 FQNEAQ, per germline (reference sequence). This rearrangement joins TRBV7-9 to TRBJ2-2, with D possibly being TRBD1 (5 bases). The sequenced material came from PBMCs. This clonotype was sampled from a male donor in good health and CMV-seropositive. CDR3 in amino acids: CASSLEGRSPGELFF. For the CDR3, the DNA is TGTGCCAGCAGCTTAGAGGGGCGAAGCCCCGGGGAGCTGTTTTTT. The full variable domain, in which reference TRBV7-9 and TRBJ2-2 provide the parts outside the CDR3, is DTGVSQNPRHKITKRGQNVTFRCDPISEHNRLYWYRQTLGQGPEFLTYFQNEAQLEKSRLLSDRFSAERPKGSFSTLEIQRTEQGDSAMYLCASSLEGRSPGELFFGEGSRLTVL.